This TCR beta chain originates from a study of cytomegalovirus exposure and HLA in healthy donors. Generated by immunoSEQ multiplex PCR, the TCRdb table keeps only in-frame clones and is missing some. The table has approximately 100,000 clones, roughly 87% seen once. Concerning this clone: Its cognate antigen is unknown.

CDR1 is SGHNT and CDR2 is YYREEE in the germline V gene (reference sequence). The CDR3 is 14 amino acids. V was trimmed by 4 bases and J by 11 bases, leaving 22 bases between them. Study-level points and caveats: Some public TCRs appeared in many individuals, while most sequences were rare. The classifier was said to identify cytomegalovirus status with high specificity and sensitivity. Three CMV-associated chains proved CMV antigen-specific in vitro.

The rearrangement joins TRBV5-4 to TRBJ2-7; D is possibly TRBD1 (6 bases). The sample consisted of PBMCs. This clonotype originated in a man aged 18 to 29 in good health and CMV-seropositive. CDR3 amino acids: CASSRQVEGTAEYF. The CDR3 DNA reads as TGTGCCAGCAGCCGACAGGTCGAGGGTACGGCGGAGTACTTC. Combining the CDR3 with reference TRBV5-4 and TRBJ2-7 gives the whole variable domain ETGVTQSPTHLIKTRGQQVTLRCSSQSGHNTVSWYQQALGQGPQFIFQYYREEENGRGNFPPRFSGLQFPNYSSELNVNALELDDSALYLCASSRQVEGTAEYFGPGTRLTVT.